The rows below give T cell receptor beta chains drawn from one sample of a study of CD8+ T cells in alopecia areata. Generated by immunoSEQ multiplex PCR, the TCRdb table keeps only in-frame clones and is missing some. The profile shows some 190,000 clones, 64% of them singletons. The sample consisted of CD4+ T cells sorted from blood, taken at week 49, from a patient treated with tofacitinib. The receptor source for this set is a human donor with alopecia areata. The CDR3 runs from the conserved cysteine through the conserved F or W. A D gene is named only where the DNA matches it firmly. Part of the rows lack a size; the others show once, few, many or a class for expanded clones.

v_gene	len	abundance	d_gene	j_gene	CDR3nt	CDR3aa
TRBV11-2	15	NA	TRBD1	TRBJ1-1	TGTGCCAGCAGCTTTCAAACAGGGGGGAACACTGAAGCTTTCTTT	CASSFQTGGNTEAFF
TRBV19	14	few	NA	TRBJ1-5	TGTGCCAGTAGTATCACAGGGAACAATCAGCCCCAGCATTTT	CASSITGNNQPQHF
TRBV18	14	NA	NA	TRBJ2-7	TGTGCCAGCTCACCACGGTCAGGGCCCTACGAGCAGTACTTC	CASSPRSGPYEQYF
TRBV2	15	NA	NA	TRBJ1-1	TGTGCCAGCAGTGATGGGGCAGGGAGGTTAACTGAAGCTTTCTTT	CASSDGAGRLTEAFF
TRBV4-3	11	NA	NA	TRBJ2-3	TGCGCCAGCAGATCGGCGGATACGCAGTATTTT	CASRSADTQYF
TRBV9	15	NA	TRBD2	TRBJ2-3	TGTGCCAGCAGCTCGACTAGCGGGAGCACAGATACGCAGTATTTT	CASSSTSGSTDTQYF
TRBV29-1	13	once	NA	TRBJ1-2	TGCAGCGTTGGGAGGACGGTACGGGATGGCTACACCTTC	CSVGRTVRDGYTF
TRBV30	13	NA	NA	TRBJ1-5	TGTGCCTGGAGTTCCAGGGAAGGACAGCCCCAGCATTTT	CAWSSREGQPQHF
TRBV29-1	10	NA	NA	TRBJ2-5	TGCAGCGTTCGCGAAGAGACCCAGTACTTC	CSVREETQYF
TRBV29-1	12	few	NA	TRBJ2-7	TGCAGCGGAAGTAGAACAGGGTCAGAGGAGTACTTC	CSGSRTGSEEYF
TRBV2	13	NA	TRBD2	TRBJ2-1	TGTGCCGGAAGGACTAGCGGGGACGATGAGCAGTTCTTC	CAGRTSGDDEQFF
TRBV10-2	11	NA	NA	TRBJ2-3	TGCGCCAGCAAGGTCACAGATACGCAGTATTTT	CASKVTDTQYF
TRBV7-2	14	NA	NA	TRBJ2-3	TGTGCCAGCAGCCCACGAGTTGGGCCAGATACGCAGTATTTT	CASSPRVGPDTQYF
TRBV6-5	12	NA	NA	TRBJ1-6	TGTGCCAGCAGCCGGCGTAATTCACCCCTCCACTTT	CASSRRNSPLHF
TRBV15	13	once	NA	TRBJ2-5	TGTGCCACCAGCTTGGGCCTCCAAGAGACCCAGTACTTC	CATSLGLQETQYF
TRBV5-1	17	NA	TRBD2	TRBJ2-3	TGCGCCAGCAGCTTGGGGAATAGCGGGGGGGCCTTAGATACGCAGTATTTT	CASSLGNSGGALDTQYF
TRBV29-1	14	NA	TRBD1	TRBJ1-1	TGCAGCGTTGGTCTCAGACAGGGAGCCACTGAAGCTTTCTTT	CSVGLRQGATEAFF
TRBV27	14	NA	NA	TRBJ1-2	TGTGCCAGCAGTTCGTCAGGGGCCAACTATGGCTACACCTTC	CASSSSGANYGYTF
TRBV9	15	NA	NA	TRBJ2-3	TGTGCCAGCAGCGTAGAAGGACACTACACAGATACGCAGTATTTT	CASSVEGHYTDTQYF
TRBV27	13	NA	NA	TRBJ1-2	TGTGCCAGCAGTTTAAACGCCAACTATGGCTACACCTTC	CASSLNANYGYTF
TRBV2	15	once	TRBD1	TRBJ1-5	TGTGCCAGCAGTGGTAACAGGGGAAGCAATCAGCCCCAGCATTTT	CASSGNRGSNQPQHF
TRBV2	14	NA	NA	TRBJ2-2	TGTGCCAGCACCACGGTGGGGGAGGCCGGGGAGCTGTTTTTT	CASTTVGEAGELFF
TRBV7-6	14	NA	NA	TRBJ1-5	TGTGCCAGCAGCTTAGGGAATAGCAATCAGCCCCAGCATTTT	CASSLGNSNQPQHF
TRBV5-8	14	many	NA	TRBJ2-6	TGTGCCAGCCCGCCGAAATCTGGGGCCAACGTCCTGACTTTC	CASPPKSGANVLTF
TRBV29-1	14	NA	NA	TRBJ2-7	TGCAGCGTTGTTATCGGGTCTTCATCCTACGAGCAGTACTTC	CSVVIGSSSYEQYF
TRBV5-6	12	NA	NA	TRBJ1-2	TGTGCCAGCAGCTTGTCCGGGGCTGGCTACACCTTC	CASSLSGAGYTF
TRBV29-1	15	NA	NA	TRBJ1-2	TGCAGCGTTGATCGTCCTATCGCCATGATCTATGGCTACACCTTC	CSVDRPIAMIYGYTF
TRBV5-1	16	few	TRBD2	TRBJ2-1	TGCGCCAGCAGCTTGGTCAGCGGGGGGGCCCACAATGAGCAGTTCTTC	CASSLVSGGAHNEQFF
TRBV12-5	13	NA	TRBD1	TRBJ2-7	TGTGCTAGTGGTCCGGGACAGGCCTACGAGCAGTACTTC	CASGPGQAYEQYF
TRBV4-1	13	NA	NA	TRBJ1-2	TGCGCCAGCAGCCAAGGGTCTGGCTATGGCTACACCTTC	CASSQGSGYGYTF
TRBV7-3	12	NA	NA	TRBJ2-1	TGTGCCAGCAGCCGTACAAATTCCGAGCAGTTCTTC	CASSRTNSEQFF
TRBV29-1	11	NA	NA	TRBJ2-1	TGCAGCGTTGTGCCTAGCCGCGAGCAGTTCTTC	CSVVPSREQFF
TRBV27	13	NA	NA	TRBJ1-5	TGTGCCAGCAGTCGGGCAGGGTCCGAGCCCCAGCATTTT	CASSRAGSEPQHF
TRBV29-1	13	NA	NA	TRBJ2-7	TGCAGCGTTGCACAGGCGATCTCCTACGAGCAGTACTTC	CSVAQAISYEQYF
TRBV5-1	15	NA	TRBD1	TRBJ1-1	TGCGCCAGCAGCTTAACGACAGGGGAGTACACTGAAGCTTTCTTT	CASSLTTGEYTEAFF
TRBV29-1	15	NA	NA	TRBJ1-4	TGCAGCGTTTCCCCTGTAGTGGGGTCAAATGAAAAACTGTTTTTT	CSVSPVVGSNEKLFF
TRBV30	15	NA	NA	TRBJ1-5	TGTGCCTGGAGTGTCGGCAGGGTACCAGGACAGCCCCAGCATTTT	CAWSVGRVPGQPQHF
TRBV6-6	13	NA	NA	TRBJ2-7	TGTGCCAGCAGTCACACAACAGGTTACGAGCAGTACTTC	CASSHTTGYEQYF
TRBV6-5	13	few	NA	TRBJ1-1	TGTGCCAGCAAACCCCCCGACAGTTCAGGAGCTTTCTTT	CASKPPDSSGAFF
TRBV5-5	14	NA	TRBD1	TRBJ1-1	TGTGCCAGCAGCTACCCAGGGGGGGACACTGAAGCTTTCTTT	CASSYPGGDTEAFF
TRBV9	16	NA	TRBD2	TRBJ2-1	TGTGCCAGCAGCGCCCGACTAGCGGGGGGGCCTAGTGAGCAGTTCTTC	CASSARLAGGPSEQFF